A single sample is the source of the 8 T cell receptor beta chains below, sequenced in a study of technical replicates of blood from a handful of donors. Sequencing was performed with immunoSEQ multiplex PCR; in TCRdb, only in-frame clones are kept and a portion is missing. The sample holds tens of thousands of clones, roughly 93% seen once. Sequenced input: T cells isolated from PBMCs. The receptors shown here come from a human donor in good health.

The chain combines TRBV25-1 with TRBJ2-6, with a possible D match to TRBD2 (6 bases). Per the germline V gene, CDR1 is MGHDK and CDR2 is SYGVNS. This CDR3 comprises 15 residues. The ends were cut back, 5 bases at V and 0 bases at J, with 8 bases in the middle. This CDR3 reads CASSNGGSGANVLTF. The CDR3 DNA reads TGTGCCAGCAGTAACGGGGGCTCTGGGGCCAACGTCCTGACTTTC.

The V gene is TRBV6-1, the J gene TRBJ2-2; TRBD1 aligns across 7 bases. Germline values: CDR1 MNHNS, CDR2 SASEGT. This CDR3 contains 15 residues. V lost 7 bases to trimming and J lost 2 bases; unmatched junction nucleotides: 7. Written as DNA, the CDR3 is TGTGCCAGCATGTCTGGGACAGCAAACACCGGGGAGCTGTTTTTT. This translates into CASMSGTANTGELFF.

The chain has TRBV5-1 and TRBJ2-5; 11 bases agree with TRBD1. Germline V gene sequence: CDR1 SGHRS, CDR2 YFSETQ. V lost 0 bases to trimming and J lost 5 bases; unmatched junction nucleotides: 9. The CDR3 sequence is 17 residues long. The CDR3 reads CASSLAPGQGALETQYF. The CDR3, as DNA: TGCGCCAGCAGCTTGGCCCCTGGACAGGGGGCGCTTGAGACCCAGTACTTC.

For the CDR3, the DNA is TGTGCCAGCAGCCAAAGGTTGGCCCTAGCGCAACTCGGAGGCGGGGAGCTGTTTTTT. Translated: CASSQRLALAQLGGGELFF. The V gene is TRBV4-2, the J gene TRBJ2-2; possible D gene TRBD2, 6 bases. The V gene's germline CDR1 is LGHNA and CDR2 YNFKEQ. The CDR3 length is 19 residues. V dropped 2 bases and J dropped 7 bases, with 26 bases sitting between them.

The chain carries TRBV28 and TRBJ2-2, with D maybe TRBD2 (7 bases). The germline V gene has CDR1 MDHEN and CDR2 SYDVKM. Trimming removed 6 bases at V and 7 bases at J, with 15 bases between. CDR3 size: 14 residues. The CDR3 region has the DNA TGTGCCAGCAGCTTGCGGGGGCAAAACGGGGAGCTGTTTTTT. It encodes CASSLRGQNGELFF. Looking up the rest from reference TRBV28 and TRBJ2-2 gives the full variable domain: DVKVTQSSRYLVKRTGEKVFLECVQDMDHENMFWYRQDPGLGLRLIYFSYDVKMKEKGDIPEGYSVSREKKERFSLILESASTNQTSMYLCASSLRGQNGELFFGEGSRLTVL.

This sequence joins TRBV4-1 and TRBJ2-7, with D possibly TRBD1 on 5 matching bases. The CDR3 has 17 amino acids. The V end lost 3 bases, the J end lost 2 bases, and 20 bases lay between the germline ends. CDR1 is MGHRA and CDR2 is YSYEKL in the germline V gene. Here the CDR3 reads CASSQEGVPGRAYEQYF. The CDR3 DNA follows: TGCGCCAGCAGCCAGGAAGGCGTTCCGGGCAGGGCCTACGAGCAGTACTTC.

The chain recombines TRBV5-1 with TRBJ1-2, with D possibly TRBD1 on 5 matching bases. The CDR3 sequence is 13 residues long. CDR1 is SGHRS and CDR2 is YFSETQ in the germline V gene. With 4 bases removed from V and 4 bases from J, the gap between germline ends came to 11 bases. In DNA form, the CDR3 reads TGCGCCAGCAGCCCTGGCGGGGGCTATGGCTACACCTTC. This sequence encodes CASSPGGGYGYTF. Variable domain in full (rest from reference TRBV5-1 and TRBJ1-2): KAGVTQTPRYLIKTRGQQVTLSCSPISGHRSVSWYQQTPGQGLQFLFEYFSETQRNKGNFPGRFSGRQFSNSRSEMNVSTLELGDSALYLCASSPGGGYGYTFGSGTRLTVV.

The rearrangement joins TRBV5-4 to TRBJ2-7; perhaps TRBD2 as D (7 bases). V was trimmed by 4 bases and J by 2 bases, leaving 16 bases between them. There are 15 residues in the CDR3. The germline CDR1 and CDR2 sequences are SGHNT and YYREEE (reference sequence). CDR3 sequence: CASSERGGSTYEQYF. The CDR3 DNA follows: TGTGCCAGCAGCGAGAGGGGGGGTTCGACCTACGAGCAGTACTTC. Using reference TRBV5-4 and TRBJ2-7 for the parts outside the CDR3, the full variable domain is ETGVTQSPTHLIKTRGQQVTLRCSSQSGHNTVSWYQQALGQGPQFIFQYYREEENGRGNFPPRFSGLQFPNYSSELNVNALELDDSALYLCASSERGGSTYEQYFGPGTRLTVT.